The sequence of this TCR beta chain was determined in a study of blood T cell repertoires in COVID-19. Study context: Samples representing acute and convalescent COVID-19 were sourced from the United States, Italy and Spain.

Authors' analysis steps: Amplification from reference gene primers served as the basis for estimated nucleated cell counts. Using immunoSEQ multiplex PCR, the repertoire was profiled, and TCRdb retains in-frame clones only, with some absent. The V and J calls and clone size come from that table; D and trimming were worked out from the DNA. This sample yields 300,000 to 450,000 clones, of which more than 70% are seen a single time; 1.5% to 2.5% belongs to the top ten. Germline V gene sequence: CDR1 SGHVS, CDR2 FNYEAQ. V lost 0 bases and J lost 0; bases outside the gene matches: 1. This CDR3 region has 16 residues.

The sequence was collected from a middle-aged man in a cohort exposed to, infected with or recovered from COVID-19 (not recorded which). V is TRBV7-6 and J is TRBJ2-2, with TRBD2 identical over 7 bases. Sequences were obtained from PBMCs or T cells enriched from blood (not recorded which). CDR3 in amino acids: CASSLAGGSNTGELFF. The DNA for the CDR3 is TGTGCCAGCAGCTTAGCGGGAGGGTCGAACACCGGGGAGCTGTTTTTT.